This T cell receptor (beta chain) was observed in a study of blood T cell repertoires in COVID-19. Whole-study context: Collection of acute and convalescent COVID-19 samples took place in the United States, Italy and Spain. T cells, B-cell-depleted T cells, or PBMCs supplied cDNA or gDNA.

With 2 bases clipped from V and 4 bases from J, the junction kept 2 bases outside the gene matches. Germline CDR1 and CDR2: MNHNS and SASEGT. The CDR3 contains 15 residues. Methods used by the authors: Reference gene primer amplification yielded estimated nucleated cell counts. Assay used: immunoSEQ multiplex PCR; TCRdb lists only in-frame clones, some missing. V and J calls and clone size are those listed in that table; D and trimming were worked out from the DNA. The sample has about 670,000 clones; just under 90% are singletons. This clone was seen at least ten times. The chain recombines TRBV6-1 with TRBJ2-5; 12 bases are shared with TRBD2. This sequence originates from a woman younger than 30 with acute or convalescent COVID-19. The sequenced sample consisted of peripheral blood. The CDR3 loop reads CASSELAGGPETQYF. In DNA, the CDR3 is TGTGCCAGCAGTGAACTAGCGGGGGGGCCAGAGACCCAGTACTTC.